This T cell receptor beta chain was captured in a study of T cells in tumors after PD-1 blockade. Study at large: Each patient got pembrolizumab 200 mg every 3 weeks or cemiplimab 350 mg every 2 weeks. Overall study results and limits: Some novel exhausted tumor clones appeared in pre-treatment blood, suggesting peripheral recruitment.

The protocol was immunoSEQ multiplex PCR, while the TCRdb copy is restricted to in-frame clones and leaves out a portion. The table lists approximately 46,000 clones, 79% of them singletons, with over 15% in the top ten. Points on this clone: The antigen remains undetermined.

The starting material was PBMCs, obtained before anti-PD-1 treatment. The clonotype was recovered from a human donor with basal cell carcinoma.

The CDR3 here is CASSLRTGGGTGELFF. The CDR3, as DNA: TGTGCCAGCAGCCTTCGGACAGGGGGGGGAACCGGGGAGCTGTTTTTT. The J gene is TRBJ2-2, the V gene TRBV3-1 (or the pseudogene TRBV3-2), with TRBD1 identical over 10 bases. V dropped 4 bases and J dropped 5; count of bases not matched to a gene: 7. From germline, CDR1 is LGHDT and CDR2 YNNKEL (reference sequence). The CDR3 spans 16 residues.